This TCR beta chain is drawn from a study of identical twins. Findings of the study overall: Findings depended on cross-sectional statistics rather than tracking the same donors. Cord blood beta clonotypes present at high abundance carried fewer insertions; no such pattern appeared in memory repertoires.

The CDR3 length is 13 residues. V was clipped by 5 bases and J by 2 bases, with 8 bases between them. This clonotype appeared many times. Antigen: not known. TCRdb re-called the 5' RACE reads with MiXCR, one entry per CDR3 protein. The table includes about 190,000 distinct CDR3 sequences, approximately 16% detected once. In every case, the donor was a healthy Caucasian. These sequences were also reported in another study, on T cells expressing NK-cell markers. That work states: Researchers got TCR beta repertoires out of sorted CD3+CD56+NKG2C+, CD3+CD56+NKG2C- and CD3+CD56-NKG2C+ T cells.

The rearrangement links TRBV12-3 or TRBV12-4 to TRBJ2-3; D gene ambiguous. This TCR was sampled from a woman between 18 and 29 years old in good health. The material sequenced was CD8+ T cells sorted from blood. CDR3 coding DNA: TGTGCCAGCAGTCTAGAGGACACAGATACGCAGTATTTT. Amino acid sequence: CASSLEDTDTQYF.